One sample yielded the 17 T cell receptor beta chains listed below, sequenced in a study of CD4 T cells in relation to SARS-CoV-2 and coronaviruses. Profiling relied on immunoSEQ multiplex PCR, and the TCRdb table lists in-frame clones only, not all of them. The data show some 30,000 clones, roughly 80% seen once. CD4+ T cells from unexposed donors were obtained before the COVID-19 pandemic (2011-2018). Isolation of CD4+ T cells took place after less than twelve days in culture. These receptors lack a known antigen. The specimen was CD4+ T cells from PBMCs, cultured in vitro. The source of these receptors is a human donor in good health.

The chain combines TRBV5-1 with TRBJ2-3; D is unresolved. Per the germline V gene, CDR1 is SGHRS and CDR2 is YFSETQ. The CDR3 runs 14 residues. V dropped 2 bases and J dropped 1 base, with 8 bases sitting between them. CDR3 amino acids: CASSFSGRTDTQYF. CDR3 DNA: TGCGCCAGCAGCTTTTCCGGGCGCACAGATACGCAGTATTTT.

The chain is built from TRBV6-5 and TRBJ2-1, with D tentatively TRBD2 (6 bases). The germline V gene encodes CDR1 MNHEY and CDR2 SVGAGI. There are 13 residues in the CDR3. The V gene lost 8 bases and the J gene lost 9 bases, with 17 bases spanning the gap. In DNA form, the CDR3 reads TGTGCCAGCTACGCGAGAAGGAGGGCTGAGCAGTTCTTC. It is translated as CASYARRRAEQFF.

The chain recombines TRBV6-4 with TRBJ1-5, with D unclear. V was pared by 4 bases and J by 6 bases, with 10 bases between. The germline CDR1 and CDR2 sequences are MRHNA and SNTAGT. The length of the CDR3 is 13 residues. The CDR3 is CASSAMFGQPQHF. The DNA of the CDR3 is TGTGCCAGCAGTGCCATGTTCGGTCAGCCCCAGCATTTT.

This clone occurred once. The chain is built from TRBV5-6 and TRBJ2-2; D gene unclear. V was shortened by 1 base and J by 6 bases, with 10 bases between the two germline ends. The germline gives CDR1 SGHDT, CDR2 YYEEEE. The CDR3 consists of 14 residues. CDR3 protein: CASSLPAGPGELFF. CDR3 sequence (DNA): TGTGCCAGCAGCTTGCCTGCAGGCCCCGGGGAGCTGTTTTTT. Combining the CDR3 with reference TRBV5-6 and TRBJ2-2 gives the whole variable domain DAGVTQSPTHLIKTRGQQVTLRCSPKSGHDTVSWYQQALGQGPQFIFQYYEEEERQRGNFPDRFSGHQFPNYSSELNVNALLLGDSALYLCASSLPAGPGELFFGEGSRLTVL.

The chain recombines TRBV4-1 with TRBJ2-3, with 8 bases matching TRBD2. The V gene's germline CDR1 is MGHRA and CDR2 YSYEKL. Germline trimming cut 1 base from V and 6 bases from J; bases unmatched to any gene: 6. This CDR3 has 15 residues. CDR3 DNA: TGCGCCAGCAGCCAAGGAGGCGGGAGGCACGATACGCAGTATTTT. Protein: CASSQGGGRHDTQYF.

This clone was detected a few times. This chain links TRBV25-1 with TRBJ2-1, with D tentatively TRBD1 (6 bases). The germline gives CDR1 MGHDK, CDR2 SYGVNS. The CDR3 is 12 amino acids. V lost 1 base to trimming and J lost 11 bases, with 9 bases between them. The CDR3 region has the DNA TGTGCCAGCAGTGAATCCGGGACACAGCAGTTCTTC. This gives the protein CASSESGTQQFF.

This clone counts as large. CDR3 loop: CASSLAVAGGNYNEQFF. In DNA form, the CDR3 reads TGCGCCAGCAGCTTGGCCGTGGCGGGGGGGAACTACAATGAGCAGTTCTTC. This rearrangement joins TRBV5-1 to TRBJ2-1; TRBD2 agrees at 9 bases. From germline, CDR1 is SGHRS and CDR2 YFSETQ. Trimming removed 0 bases from V and 3 bases from J; junction bases left unmatched: 7. This CDR3 has 17 residues.

The chain has TRBV7-2 and TRBJ1-1, with TRBD1 matching over 9 bases. Germline-derived CDR1 and CDR2 are SGHTA and FQGNSA. This CDR3 has 15 amino acids. V dropped 5 bases and J dropped 7; count of bases not matched to a gene: 11. In DNA form, the CDR3 reads TGTGCCAGCAGCCAAGACGGGACAGGGCTGAATGAAGCTTTCTTT. As protein: CASSQDGTGLNEAFF.

This clone was picked up a small number of times. The chain couples TRBV7-2 to TRBJ2-3; D gene uncertain. Looked up from germline, CDR1 is SGHTA and CDR2 is FQGNSA. The CDR3 totals 13 residues. The V end lost 5 bases, the J end lost 0 bases, and 6 bases lay between the germline ends. The CDR3 spells CASSHGSTDTQYF. In nucleotides, the CDR3 is TGTGCCAGCAGCCACGGCAGCACAGATACGCAGTATTTT.

V gene TRBV5-1 combines with J gene TRBJ2-7, with D possibly TRBD1 on 6 matching bases. V gave up 8 bases and J gave up 1 base, with 13 bases separating them. Germline V CDR1 and CDR2: SGHRS, YFSETQ. The CDR3 spans 13 residues. CDR3 in DNA: TGCGCCAGTACCGCGACAGGATCCTACGAGCAGTACTTC. Translating it yields CASTATGSYEQYF.

This clone was seen a single time. The gene calls are TRBV4-2 and TRBJ1-3; D not resolved. CDR3 length: 16 amino acids. Trimming left V 0 bases short and J 0 bases short, with 9 bases between. Germline V CDR1 and CDR2: LGHNA, YNFKEQ. DNA for the CDR3: TGTGCCAGCAGCCAAGATCAGCTTTACTCTGGAAACACCATATATTTT. It yields the protein CASSQDQLYSGNTIYF.

Here the CDR3 DNA reads TGTGCCAGTAGTATAACCACAGATAGCAATCAGCCCCAGCATTTT. Residues: CASSITTDSNQPQHF. The chain joins TRBV19 to TRBJ1-5, with D unresolved. The CDR3 loop spans 15 amino acids. V lost 2 bases and J 0 bases, leaving 8 bases between the germline ends. Germline V gives CDR1 LNHDA, CDR2 SQIVND (reference sequence). Based on the CDR3 plus reference TRBV19 and TRBJ1-5, the full variable domain is DGGITQSPKYLFRKEGQNVTLSCEQNLNHDAMYWYRQDPGQGLRLIYYSQIVNDFQKGDIAEGYSVSREKKESFPLTVTSAQKNPTAFYLCASSITTDSNQPQHFGDGTRLSIL.

The CDR3 DNA reads as TGTGCCAGTAGATGGGAGGCGGGGGGGCCGGGGCAAGAGACCCAGTACTTC. It codes for CASRWEAGGPGQETQYF. The chain recombines TRBV19 with TRBJ2-5; 9 nucleotides line up with TRBD2. Losses at the gene ends were 6 bases for V and 2 bases for J; bases not matched to a gene: 13. The CDR3 runs 17 residues. CDR1 LNHDA and CDR2 SQIVND come from the germline V gene (reference sequence).

J is TRBJ1-2 and V is TRBV10-3; D is unresolved. Germline V gene lookup returns CDR1 ENHRY and CDR2 SYGVKD. The length of the CDR3 is 14 residues. The V and J ends lost 0 bases and 6 bases respectively, with 11 bases between them. The chain's CDR3 is CAISESGQLDGYTF. The CDR3 DNA reads TGTGCCATCAGTGAGTCCGGCCAACTGGATGGCTACACCTTC.

V is TRBV3-1 (or the pseudogene TRBV3-2) and J is TRBJ2-1; the D is unclear. There are 16 residues in the CDR3. Germline lookup yields CDR1 LGHDT and CDR2 YNNKEL (reference sequence). Trimming left V 0 bases short and J 6 bases short, with 15 bases between. The DNA of the CDR3 is TGTGCCAGCAGCCAAGATAATCGTTCGCAGTGCAATGAGCAGTTCTTC. It is translated as CASSQDNRSQCNEQFF.

The DNA for the CDR3 is TGTGCCAGCAGCTCTCGACAGGGTGGAAATTCACCCCTCCACTTT. This gives the protein CASSSRQGGNSPLHF. V is TRBV7-9 and J is TRBJ1-6; 7 nucleotides align to TRBD1. Germline CDR1 is SEHNR and CDR2 is FQNEAQ (reference sequence). The V and J ends lost 4 bases and 7 bases, in that order; junction bases with no gene match: 7. The CDR3 consists of 15 residues.

This chain connects TRBV7-8 to TRBJ2-3, with D uncertain. The CDR3 spans 15 residues. V was trimmed by 3 bases and J by 4 bases, leaving 14 bases between them. CDR1 SGHVS and CDR2 FQNEAQ come from the germline V gene. The CDR3 DNA reads as TGTGCCAGCAGCTTGAGGTTCCAGTACGCAGATACGCAGTATTTT. Its translation: CASSLRFQYADTQYF.